This T cell receptor (beta chain) was obtained from a study of early stage breast cancer tumors. At the level of the study: Average read coverage per sample was 7.5 to 10-fold. General study findings and limits: Commonly generated sequences made up most enriched TCRB sequences shared between patients. Tumors had roughly 2.4-fold higher T cell density and higher clonality than adjacent normal breast tissue. Blood repertoires resembled normal breast more than tumor.

Sequenced by immunoSEQ multiplex PCR; TCRdb stores in-frame clones only, minus some. This sample has around 48,000 clones, with just over 90% found just once. As concerns this clone: Its antigen is still unknown.

Germline loops: CDR1 SGHDN, CDR2 FVKESK. The CDR3 sequence is 14 residues long. The V end was cut by 0 bases, the J end by 8 bases, with 11 bases between. Sequencing input: blood. J is TRBJ2-1 and V is TRBV14; tentatively, D is TRBD2 (5 bases). This receptor was identified in a person aged 70 to 85 with breast cancer. As DNA, the CDR3 is TGTGCCAGCAGCCAAGATTGGGGTAGCGATGAGCAGTTCTTC. The encoded protein is CASSQDWGSDEQFF.